The clone carrying this T cell receptor beta chain was seen many times. This record belongs to a study of T cells after yellow fever vaccination. One entry per CDR3 protein, called by TCRdb with MiXCR from the 5' RACE reads. The data contain almost 600,000 distinct CDR3 sequences, roughly 12% of them seen just once; the ten biggest clones take up 11% to 15%. Germline values: CDR1 DFQATT, CDR2 SNEGSKA (reference sequence). V was clipped by 6 bases and J by 7 bases; unmatched bases: 11. CDR3 length: 13 amino acids. The chain couples TRBV20-1 to TRBJ1-1; 7 bases are shared with TRBD1. This specimen consisted of PBMCs, obtained on the day of the yellow fever booster vaccination. The TCR sequence derives from a man aged 25 to 45 who received the YFV17D yellow fever vaccine. The CDR3 spells CSARTGRGGEAFF. The CDR3 DNA is TGCAGTGCCAGGACAGGCCGAGGGGGTGAAGCTTTCTTT.